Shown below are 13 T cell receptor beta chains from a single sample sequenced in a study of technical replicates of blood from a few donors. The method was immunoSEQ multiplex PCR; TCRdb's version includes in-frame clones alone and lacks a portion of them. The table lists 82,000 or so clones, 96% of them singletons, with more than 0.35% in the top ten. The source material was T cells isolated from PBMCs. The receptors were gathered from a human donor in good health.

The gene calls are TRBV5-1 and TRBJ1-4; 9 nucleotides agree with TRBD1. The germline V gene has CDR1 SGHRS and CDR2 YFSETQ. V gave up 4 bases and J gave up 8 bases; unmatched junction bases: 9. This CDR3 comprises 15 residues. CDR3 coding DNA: TGCGCCAGCAGCCCGACAGGGGGTCCGGAAGAAAAACTGTTTTTT. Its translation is CASSPTGGPEEKLFF.

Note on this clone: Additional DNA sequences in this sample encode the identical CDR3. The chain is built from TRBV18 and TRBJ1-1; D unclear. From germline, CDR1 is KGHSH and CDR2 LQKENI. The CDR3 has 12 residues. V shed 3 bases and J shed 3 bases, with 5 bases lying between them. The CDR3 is CASSPRDTEAFF. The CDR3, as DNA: TGTGCCAGCTCACCCCGGGACACTGAAGCTTTCTTT.

The CDR3 sequence is CASSLGGGVNQPQHF. CDR3 coding DNA: TGTGCCAGCAGCTTAGGAGGGGGCGTCAATCAGCCCCAGCATTTT. The genes are TRBV11-2 and TRBJ1-5; 7 nucleotides agree with TRBD1. This CDR3 has 15 residues. The trim removed 1 base at V and 3 bases at J, leaving 3 bases unmatched. Germline-derived CDR1 and CDR2 are SGHAT and FQNNGV. The full variable domain, completed using reference TRBV11-2 and TRBJ1-5, is EAGVAQSPRYKIIEKRQSVAFWCNPISGHATLYWYQQILGQGPKLLIQFQNNGVVDDSQLPKDRFSAERLKGVDSTLKIQPAKLEDSAVYLCASSLGGGVNQPQHFGDGTRLSIL.

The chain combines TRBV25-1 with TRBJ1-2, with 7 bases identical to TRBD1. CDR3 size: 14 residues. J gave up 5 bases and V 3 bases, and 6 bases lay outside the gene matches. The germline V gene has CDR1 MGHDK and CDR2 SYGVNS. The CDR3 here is CASSDPTGKYGYTF. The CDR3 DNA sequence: TGTGCCAGCAGTGACCCGACAGGGAAGTATGGCTACACCTTC.

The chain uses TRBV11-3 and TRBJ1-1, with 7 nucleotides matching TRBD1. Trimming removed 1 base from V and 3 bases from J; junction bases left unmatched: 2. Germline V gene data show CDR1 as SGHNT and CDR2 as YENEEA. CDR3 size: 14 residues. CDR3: CASSLARGDTEAFF. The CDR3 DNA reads TGTGCCAGCAGCTTAGCCAGGGGGGACACTGAAGCTTTCTTT.

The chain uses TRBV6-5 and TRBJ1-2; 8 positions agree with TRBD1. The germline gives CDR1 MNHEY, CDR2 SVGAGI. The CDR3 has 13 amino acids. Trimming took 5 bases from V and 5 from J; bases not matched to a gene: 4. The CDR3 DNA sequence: TGTGCCAGCAGTGGGACAGGCCTATATGGCTACACCTTC. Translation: CASSGTGLYGYTF.

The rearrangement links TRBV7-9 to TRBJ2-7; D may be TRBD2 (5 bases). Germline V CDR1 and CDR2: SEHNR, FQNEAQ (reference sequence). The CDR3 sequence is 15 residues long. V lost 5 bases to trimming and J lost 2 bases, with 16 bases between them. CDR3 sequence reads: CASSVVQRGPYEQYF. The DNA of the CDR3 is TGTGCCAGCAGCGTGGTCCAGCGCGGGCCCTACGAGCAGTACTTC.

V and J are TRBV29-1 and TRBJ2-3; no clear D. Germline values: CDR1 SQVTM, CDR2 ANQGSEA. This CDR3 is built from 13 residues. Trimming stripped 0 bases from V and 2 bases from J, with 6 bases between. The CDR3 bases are TGCAGCGTTGAAGACAGGCCCACAGATACGCAGTATTTT. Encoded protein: CSVEDRPTDTQYF.

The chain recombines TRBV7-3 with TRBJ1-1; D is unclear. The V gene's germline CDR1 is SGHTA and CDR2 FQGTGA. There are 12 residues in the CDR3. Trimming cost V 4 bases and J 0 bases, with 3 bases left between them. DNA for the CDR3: TGTGCCAGCAGCTCTGTGAACACTGAAGCTTTCTTT. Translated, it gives CASSSVNTEAFF.

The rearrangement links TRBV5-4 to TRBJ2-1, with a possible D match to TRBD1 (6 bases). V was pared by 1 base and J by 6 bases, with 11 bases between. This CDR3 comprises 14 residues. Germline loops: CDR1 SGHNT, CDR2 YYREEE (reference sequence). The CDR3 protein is CASSLLLGANEQFF. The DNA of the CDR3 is TGTGCCAGCAGCTTGCTTCTGGGGGCCAATGAGCAGTTCTTC.

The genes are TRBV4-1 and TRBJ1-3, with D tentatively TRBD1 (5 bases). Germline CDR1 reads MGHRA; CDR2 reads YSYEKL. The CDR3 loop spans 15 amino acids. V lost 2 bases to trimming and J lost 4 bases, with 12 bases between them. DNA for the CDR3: TGCGCCAGCAGCCAACCTACTCACAGGGGAAACACCATATATTTT. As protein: CASSQPTHRGNTIYF.

The CDR3 region is CASRSGTEIYGYTF. CDR3 coding DNA: TGTGCCAGCAGATCCGGGACAGAAATCTATGGCTACACCTTC. This chain uses TRBV6-1 with TRBJ1-2, with 7 nucleotides matching TRBD1. The V gene end was trimmed by 6 bases and the J gene end by 4 bases; junction bases not matched to a gene: 8. Germline V gene lookup returns CDR1 MNHNS and CDR2 SASEGT. The CDR3 is 14 amino acids.

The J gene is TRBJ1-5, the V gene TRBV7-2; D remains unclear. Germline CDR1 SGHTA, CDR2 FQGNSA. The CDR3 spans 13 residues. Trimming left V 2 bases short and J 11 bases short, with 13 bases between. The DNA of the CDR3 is TGTGCCAGCAGCTTAAGCGGTTGGGAGACCCAGCATTTT. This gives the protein CASSLSGWETQHF.